The clone carrying this T cell receptor beta chain was seen a few times. What it binds is unknown. Each CDR3 protein gets one entry after TCRdb re-called the 5' RACE reads with MiXCR. Of roughly 160,000 distinct CDR3 sequences in the sample, roughly 12% were seen once. This specimen comes from a study of T-cell memory formation after mild COVID-19. Looking at the study overall: TCR clusters showed largely donor specificity.

The V end lost 7 bases, the J end lost 2 bases, and 10 bases lay between the germline ends. This CDR3 has 14 residues. Germline V gives CDR1 SGHDT, CDR2 YYEEEE. Study-level findings and limits: Second-wave clones with a day 37 peak had unconfirmed SARS-CoV-2 specificity. Shrinking CD4+ clones resided mostly in CM and EM, and CD8+ ones in EMRA. There were some responding clones in pre-infection memory, which suggested that cross-reactive memory had joined.

The clonotype was recovered from a man younger than 35 who had mild COVID-19 (a few samples of this study predate the infection). Cell type and time point are not known. V and J are TRBV5-6 and TRBJ2-6, with D perhaps TRBD2 (5 bases). Sequenced: PBMCs or a T cell subset sorted from them (not recorded which). In nucleotides, the CDR3 is TGTGCCAGCGGTGAGCGGACTGGGGCCAACGTCCTGACTTTC. It specifies CASGERTGANVLTF.